The clone carrying this T cell receptor (beta chain) was recorded at least ten times. What it recognizes is unknown. These data originate in a study of T-cell reconstitution after alpha-beta-depleted transplantation in children. V shed 2 bases, J shed 3 bases, and the junction held 3 bases outside the gene matches. Germline lookup yields CDR1 DFQATT and CDR2 SNEGSKA (reference sequence). This CDR3 contains 15 residues. Library preparation (for TCRbeta) was performed with unique molecular identifiers. One entry per CDR3 protein results from TCRdb running MiXCR on the PCR reads. The table shows about 240,000 distinct CDR3 sequences, with about 25% occurring only once. Study-wide findings and caveats: Surviving recipient cells, namely T cells and thymic progenitors, were the source of high day-60 TCRbeta diversity in some patients. At the one-year point after transplant, T-cell counts and TCRbeta diversity were found to come mostly from T cells that had been newly produced. About two months after transplant, alpha-beta T cells reportedly came from several hundred expanded graft clones.

The chain links TRBV20-1 to TRBJ2-1; 11 bases are shared with TRBD2. Sequenced here: PBMCs, sampled before TCRalphabeta/CD19-depleted stem cell transplant. The clonotype comes from a girl aged 2 to 10 with Fanconi anemia, due to receive a stem cell transplant. CDR3 in DNA: TGCAGTGCTAGATCTGGGACTAGCGGCTACAATGAGCAGTTCTTC. This encodes CSARSGTSGYNEQFF.